This TCR beta chain was documented in a study of somatic mutations in cytotoxic T cells in rheumatoid arthritis. Study background: There were some V beta antibody-stained T-cell populations flow-sorted at nearly 100% purity, and these included V beta1+ cells sequenced for TCRB. The study's findings and limits: Patients with rheumatoid arthritis, but not healthy controls, had CD8+ clonality that increased with age. Of more than 55 patients, 7 to 9 had a largest CD8+ clone that exceeded 20% of CD8+ cells.

This clone counts as medium-sized (0.01 to 0.1%). The antigen remains unidentified. Using immunoSEQ multiplex PCR, the repertoire was profiled, and TCRdb retains in-frame clones only, with some absent. The sample shows more than 13,000 clones, more than 65% of them seen only once. V lost 7 bases to trimming and J lost 7 bases; unmatched junction nucleotides: 5. CDR3 length: 13 residues. Germline CDR1 is SNHLY and CDR2 is FYNNEI. The V and J genes are TRBV2 and TRBJ2-7; 12 bases agree with TRBD2. The receptor was derived from an adult with rheumatoid arthritis. The material sequenced was CD8+ T cells sorted from blood. The CDR3 DNA reads TGTGCCAGCACTAGCGGGGGGGCGAGTGAGCAGTACTTC. Amino acids: CASTSGGASEQYF.